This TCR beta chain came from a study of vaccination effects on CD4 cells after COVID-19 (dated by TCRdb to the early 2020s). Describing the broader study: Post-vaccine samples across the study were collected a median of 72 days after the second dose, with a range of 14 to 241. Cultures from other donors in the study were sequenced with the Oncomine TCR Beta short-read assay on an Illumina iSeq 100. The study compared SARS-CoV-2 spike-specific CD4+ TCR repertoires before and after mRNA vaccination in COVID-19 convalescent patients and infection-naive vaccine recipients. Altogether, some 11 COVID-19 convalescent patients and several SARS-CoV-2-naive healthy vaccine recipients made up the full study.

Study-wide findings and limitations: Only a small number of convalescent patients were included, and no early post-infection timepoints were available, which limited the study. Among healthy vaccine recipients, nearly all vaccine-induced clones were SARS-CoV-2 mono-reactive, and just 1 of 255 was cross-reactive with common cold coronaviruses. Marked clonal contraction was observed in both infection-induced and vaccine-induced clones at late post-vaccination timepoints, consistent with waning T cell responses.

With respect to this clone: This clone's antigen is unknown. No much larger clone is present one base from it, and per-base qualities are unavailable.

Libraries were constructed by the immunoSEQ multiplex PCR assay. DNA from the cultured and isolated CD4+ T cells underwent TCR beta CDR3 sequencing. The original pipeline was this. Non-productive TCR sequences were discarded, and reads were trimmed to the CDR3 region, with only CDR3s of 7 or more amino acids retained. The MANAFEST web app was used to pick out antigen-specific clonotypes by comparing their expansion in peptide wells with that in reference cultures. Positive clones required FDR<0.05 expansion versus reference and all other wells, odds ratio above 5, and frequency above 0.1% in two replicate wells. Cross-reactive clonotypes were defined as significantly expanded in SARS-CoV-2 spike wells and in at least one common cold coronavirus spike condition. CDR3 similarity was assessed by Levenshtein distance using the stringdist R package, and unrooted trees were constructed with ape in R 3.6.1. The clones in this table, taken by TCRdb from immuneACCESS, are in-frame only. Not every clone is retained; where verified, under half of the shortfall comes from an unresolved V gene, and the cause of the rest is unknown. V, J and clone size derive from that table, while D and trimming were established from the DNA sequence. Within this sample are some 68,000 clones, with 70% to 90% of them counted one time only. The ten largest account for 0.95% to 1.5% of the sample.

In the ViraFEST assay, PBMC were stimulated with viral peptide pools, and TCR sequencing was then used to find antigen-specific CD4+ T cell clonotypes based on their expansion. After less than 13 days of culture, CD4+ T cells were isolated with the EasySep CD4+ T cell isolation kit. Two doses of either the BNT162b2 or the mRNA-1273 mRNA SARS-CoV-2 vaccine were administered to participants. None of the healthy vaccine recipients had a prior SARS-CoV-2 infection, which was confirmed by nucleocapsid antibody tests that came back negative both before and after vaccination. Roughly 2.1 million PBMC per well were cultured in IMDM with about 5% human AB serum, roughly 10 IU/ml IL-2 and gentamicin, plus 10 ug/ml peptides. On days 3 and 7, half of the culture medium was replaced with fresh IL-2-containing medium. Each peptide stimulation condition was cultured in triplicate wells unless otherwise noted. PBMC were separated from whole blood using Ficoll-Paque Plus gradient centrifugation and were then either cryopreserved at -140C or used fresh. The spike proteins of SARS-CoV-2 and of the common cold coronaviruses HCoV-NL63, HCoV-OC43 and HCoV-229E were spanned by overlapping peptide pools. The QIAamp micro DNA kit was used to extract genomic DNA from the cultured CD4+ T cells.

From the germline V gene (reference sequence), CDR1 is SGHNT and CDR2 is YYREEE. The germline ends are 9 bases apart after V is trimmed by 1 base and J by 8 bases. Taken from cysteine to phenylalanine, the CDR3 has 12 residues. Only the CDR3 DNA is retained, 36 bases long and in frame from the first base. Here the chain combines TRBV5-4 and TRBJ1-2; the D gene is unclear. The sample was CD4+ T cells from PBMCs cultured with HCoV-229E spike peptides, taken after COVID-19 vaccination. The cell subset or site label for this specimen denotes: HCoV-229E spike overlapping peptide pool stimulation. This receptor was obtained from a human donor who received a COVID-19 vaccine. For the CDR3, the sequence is CASSLLGGGYTF. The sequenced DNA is TGTGCCAGCAGCTTGTTGGGAGGAGGCTACACCTTC.